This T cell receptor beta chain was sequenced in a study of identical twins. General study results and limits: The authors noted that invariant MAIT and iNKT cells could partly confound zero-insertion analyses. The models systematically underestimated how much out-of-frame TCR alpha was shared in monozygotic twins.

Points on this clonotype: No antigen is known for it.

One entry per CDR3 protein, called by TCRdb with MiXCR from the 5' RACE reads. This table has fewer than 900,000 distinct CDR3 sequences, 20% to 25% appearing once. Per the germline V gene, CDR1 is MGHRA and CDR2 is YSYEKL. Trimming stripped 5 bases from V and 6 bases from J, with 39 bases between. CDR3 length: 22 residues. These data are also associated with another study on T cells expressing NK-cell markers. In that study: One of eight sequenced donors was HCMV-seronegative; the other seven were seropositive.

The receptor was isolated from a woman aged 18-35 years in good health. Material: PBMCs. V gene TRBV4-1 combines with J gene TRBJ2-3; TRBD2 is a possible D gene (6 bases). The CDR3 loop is CASSAHLGYAPSSARTPDTQYF. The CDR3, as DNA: TGCGCCAGCAGCGCACACCTAGGGTACGCCCCTTCTAGCGCCCGCACCCCGGATACGCAGTATTTT.